This T cell receptor beta chain was profiled in a study of beta chain features in type 1 diabetes. Overall study findings and caveats: Shorter TCRB CDR3s, moderately but significantly so, marked every one of the four CD4+ subsets in Type 1 diabetes patients. It was among patients, rather than healthy donors, that naive, central memory and Treg TCRB repertoires appeared more similar. Sequencing from cDNA could over-represent high-TCR-expressing cells.

A remark on this clone: Its antigen is still unknown.

Expressed TCRB transcripts got sequenced, as all isolated RNA was reverse transcribed. Sequencing used immunoSEQ multiplex PCR; TCRdb keeps in-frame clones, though not all of them. The sample holds over 200,000 clones; about a tenth are singletons and the top ten take about 0.018%. Sequenced material: naive CD4+ T cells from blood. This TCR was recovered from a man aged 25-45 years with type 1 diabetes.

In DNA form, the CDR3 reads TGTGCCAGCTCCCTTTATCGGAGATCTACGCAGTATTTT. As protein: CASSLYRRSTQYF. V usage is TRBV7-8 and J usage is TRBJ2-3; D gene unclear. Germline loops: CDR1 SGHVS, CDR2 FQNEAQ. The V end was cut by 8 bases, the J end by 8 bases, with 17 bases between. This CDR3 is built from 13 residues.